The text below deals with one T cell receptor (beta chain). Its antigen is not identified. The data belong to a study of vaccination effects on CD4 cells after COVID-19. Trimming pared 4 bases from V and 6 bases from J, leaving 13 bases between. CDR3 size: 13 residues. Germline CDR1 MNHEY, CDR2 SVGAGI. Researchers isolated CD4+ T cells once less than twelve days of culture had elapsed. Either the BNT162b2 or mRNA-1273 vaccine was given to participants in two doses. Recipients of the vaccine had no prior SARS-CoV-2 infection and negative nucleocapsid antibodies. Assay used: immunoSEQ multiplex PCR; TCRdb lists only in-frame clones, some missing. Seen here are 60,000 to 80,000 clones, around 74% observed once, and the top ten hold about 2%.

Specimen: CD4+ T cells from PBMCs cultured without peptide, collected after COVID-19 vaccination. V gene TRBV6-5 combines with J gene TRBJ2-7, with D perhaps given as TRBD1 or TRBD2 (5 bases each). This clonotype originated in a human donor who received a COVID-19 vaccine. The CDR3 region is CASSSGRDREQYV. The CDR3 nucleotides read TGTGCCAGCAGTTCGGGCAGGGACCGCGAGCAGTACGTC.